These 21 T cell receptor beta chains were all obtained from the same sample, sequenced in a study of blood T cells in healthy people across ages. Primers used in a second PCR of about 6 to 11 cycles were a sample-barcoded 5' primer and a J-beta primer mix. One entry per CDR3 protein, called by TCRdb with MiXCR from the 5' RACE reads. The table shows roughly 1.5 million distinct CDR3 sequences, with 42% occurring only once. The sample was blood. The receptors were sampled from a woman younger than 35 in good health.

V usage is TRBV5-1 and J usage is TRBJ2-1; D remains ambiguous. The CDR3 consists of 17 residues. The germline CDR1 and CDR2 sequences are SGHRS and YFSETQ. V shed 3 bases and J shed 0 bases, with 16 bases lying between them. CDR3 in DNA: TGCGCCAGCAGCTCAGTCATCGGAGTTAGCTCCTACAATGAGCAGTTCTTC. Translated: CASSSVIGVSSYNEQFF.

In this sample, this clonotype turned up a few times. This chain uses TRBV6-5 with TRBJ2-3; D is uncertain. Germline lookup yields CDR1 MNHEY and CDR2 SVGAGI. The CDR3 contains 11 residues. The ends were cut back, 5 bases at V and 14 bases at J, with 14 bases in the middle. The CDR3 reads CASSLGRVRYF. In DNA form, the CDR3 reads TGTGCCAGCAGTCTTGGACGTGTTAGGTATTTT.

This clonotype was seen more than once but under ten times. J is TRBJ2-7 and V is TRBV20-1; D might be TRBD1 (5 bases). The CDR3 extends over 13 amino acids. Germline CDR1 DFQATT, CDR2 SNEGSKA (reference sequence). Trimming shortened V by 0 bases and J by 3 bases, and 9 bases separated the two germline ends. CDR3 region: CSARDKQVYEQYF. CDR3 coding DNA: TGCAGTGCTAGAGATAAACAGGTCTACGAGCAGTACTTC.

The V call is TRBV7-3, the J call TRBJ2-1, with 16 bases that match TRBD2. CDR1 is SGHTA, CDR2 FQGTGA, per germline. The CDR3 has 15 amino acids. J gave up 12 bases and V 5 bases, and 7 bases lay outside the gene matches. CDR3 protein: CASSDGTSGRALQFF. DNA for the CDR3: TGTGCCAGCAGCGACGGGACTAGCGGGAGGGCCCTGCAGTTCTTC.

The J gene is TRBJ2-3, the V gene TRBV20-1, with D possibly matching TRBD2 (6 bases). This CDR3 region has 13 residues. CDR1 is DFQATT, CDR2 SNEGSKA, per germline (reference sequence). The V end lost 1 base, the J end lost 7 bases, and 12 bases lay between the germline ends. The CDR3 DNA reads TGCAGTGCTAGAGCTTCCGGGAGCTATACGCAGTATTTT. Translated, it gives CSARASGSYTQYF.

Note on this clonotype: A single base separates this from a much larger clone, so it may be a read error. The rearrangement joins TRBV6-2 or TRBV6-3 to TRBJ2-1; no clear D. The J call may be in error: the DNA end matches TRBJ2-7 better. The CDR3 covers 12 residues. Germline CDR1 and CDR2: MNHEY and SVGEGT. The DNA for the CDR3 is TGTGCCAGCAGCCGCACCTACAATGAGCAGTACTTC. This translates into CASSRTYNEQYF.

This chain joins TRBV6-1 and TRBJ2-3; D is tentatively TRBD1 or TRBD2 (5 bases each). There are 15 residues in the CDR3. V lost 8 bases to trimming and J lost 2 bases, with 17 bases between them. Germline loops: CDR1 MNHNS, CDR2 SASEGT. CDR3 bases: TGTGCCAGCGAACGAGGGGTCCAGTTCACAGATACGCAGTATTTT. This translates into CASERGVQFTDTQYF.

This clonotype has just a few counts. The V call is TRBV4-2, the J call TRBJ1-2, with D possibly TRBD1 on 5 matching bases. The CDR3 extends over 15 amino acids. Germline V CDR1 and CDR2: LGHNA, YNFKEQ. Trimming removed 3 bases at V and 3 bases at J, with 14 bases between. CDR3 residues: CASSQVQIRDYGYTF. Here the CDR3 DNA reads TGTGCCAGCAGCCAGGTCCAAATCAGGGACTATGGCTACACCTTC.

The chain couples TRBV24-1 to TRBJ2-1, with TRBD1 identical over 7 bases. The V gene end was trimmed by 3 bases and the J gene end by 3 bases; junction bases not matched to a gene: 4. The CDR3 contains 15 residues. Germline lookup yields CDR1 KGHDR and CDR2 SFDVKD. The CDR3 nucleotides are TGTGCCACCAGTGATGCTCGGGACAGCTACAATGAGCAGTTCTTC. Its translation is CATSDARDSYNEQFF.

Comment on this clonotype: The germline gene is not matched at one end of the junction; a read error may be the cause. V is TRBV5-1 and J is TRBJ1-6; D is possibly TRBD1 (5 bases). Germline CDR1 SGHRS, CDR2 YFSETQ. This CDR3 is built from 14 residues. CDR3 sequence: CASSLAGRGSPLHF. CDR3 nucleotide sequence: TGTGCCAGCAGTCTGGCGGGACGTGGTTCACCCCTCCACTTT.

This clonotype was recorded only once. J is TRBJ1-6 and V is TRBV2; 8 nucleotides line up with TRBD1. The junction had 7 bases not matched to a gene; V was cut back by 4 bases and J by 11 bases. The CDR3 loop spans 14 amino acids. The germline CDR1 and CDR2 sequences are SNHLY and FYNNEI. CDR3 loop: CASSGEQGATPLHF. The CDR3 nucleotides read TGTGCCAGCAGTGGGGAGCAGGGGGCGACACCCCTCCACTTT.

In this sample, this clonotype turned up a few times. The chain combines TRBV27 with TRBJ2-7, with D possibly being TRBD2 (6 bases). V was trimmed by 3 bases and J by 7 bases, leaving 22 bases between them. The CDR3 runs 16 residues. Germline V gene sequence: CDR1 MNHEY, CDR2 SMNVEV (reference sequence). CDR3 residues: CASSFTGPSDYNEQYF. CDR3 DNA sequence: TGTGCCAGCAGTTTCACGGGGCCTAGCGACTACAATGAGCAGTACTTC.

The CDR3: CASSPPGSGRNEQYF. The CDR3 DNA reads as TGTGCCAGCAGCCCCCCCGGGTCAGGGAGGAACGAGCAGTACTTC. The rearrangement joins TRBV3-1 to TRBJ2-5; D is perhaps TRBD2 (6 bases). The DNA end favors TRBJ2-7, so the J call may be wrong. The CDR3 covers 15 residues. Germline values: CDR1 LGHDT, CDR2 YNNKEL (reference sequence).

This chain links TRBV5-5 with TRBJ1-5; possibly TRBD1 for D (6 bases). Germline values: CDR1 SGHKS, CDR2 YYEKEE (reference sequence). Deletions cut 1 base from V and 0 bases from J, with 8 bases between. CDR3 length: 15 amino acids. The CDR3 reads CASSLWTVSNQPQHF. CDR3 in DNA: TGTGCCAGCAGCTTGTGGACAGTTAGCAATCAGCCCCAGCATTTT.

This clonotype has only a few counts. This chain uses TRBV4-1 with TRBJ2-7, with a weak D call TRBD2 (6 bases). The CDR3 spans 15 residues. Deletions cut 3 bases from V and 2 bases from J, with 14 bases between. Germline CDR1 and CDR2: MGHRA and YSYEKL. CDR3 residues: CASSHAGLLPYEQYF. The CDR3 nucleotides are TGCGCCAGCAGCCATGCGGGACTCCTTCCCTACGAGCAGTACTTC.

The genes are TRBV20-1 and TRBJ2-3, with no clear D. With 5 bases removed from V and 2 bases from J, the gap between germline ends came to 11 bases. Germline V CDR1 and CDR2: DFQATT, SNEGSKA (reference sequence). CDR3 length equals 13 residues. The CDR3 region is CSAENGLTDTQYF. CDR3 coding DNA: TGCAGTGCTGAGAACGGCCTCACAGATACGCAGTATTTT.

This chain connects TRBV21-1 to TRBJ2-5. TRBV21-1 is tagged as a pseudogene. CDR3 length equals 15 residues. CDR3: CASSKDGDLHEIQYF. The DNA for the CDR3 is TGTGCCAGCAGCAAAGATGGCGACCTACATGAGATCCAGTACTTC.

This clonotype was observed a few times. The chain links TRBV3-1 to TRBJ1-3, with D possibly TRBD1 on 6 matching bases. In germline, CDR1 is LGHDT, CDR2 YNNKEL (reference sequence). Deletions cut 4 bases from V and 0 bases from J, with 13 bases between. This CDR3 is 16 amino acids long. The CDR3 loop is CASSLLQDSSGNTIYF. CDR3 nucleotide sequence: TGTGCCAGCAGCCTACTTCAGGACAGCTCTGGAAACACCATATATTTT.

CDR3 residues: CASSLGGLRTYQPQHF. DNA for the CDR3: TGTGCCAGCAGCTTAGGTGGGCTAAGGACCTATCAGCCCCAGCATTTT. This chain uses TRBV7-2 with TRBJ1-5; D remains ambiguous. Trimming took 1 base from V and 5 from J, leaving 15 bases between them. The CDR3 is made up of 16 amino acids. Germline V gene lookup returns CDR1 SGHTA and CDR2 FQGNSA. The variable domain in full, completed from reference TRBV7-2 and TRBJ1-5, reads GAGVSQSPSNKVTEKGKDVELRCDPISGHTALYWYRQSLGQGLEFLIYFQGNSAPDKSGLPSDRFSAERTGGSVSTLTIQRTQQEDSAVYLCASSLGGLRTYQPQHFGDGTRLSIL.

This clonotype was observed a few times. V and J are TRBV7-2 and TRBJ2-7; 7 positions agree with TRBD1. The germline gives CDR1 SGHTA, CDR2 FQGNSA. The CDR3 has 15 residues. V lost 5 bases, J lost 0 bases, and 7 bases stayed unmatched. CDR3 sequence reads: CASSKRTGDSYEQYF. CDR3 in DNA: TGTGCCAGCAGCAAACGGACAGGTGACTCCTACGAGCAGTACTTC. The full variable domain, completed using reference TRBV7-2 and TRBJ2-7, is GAGVSQSPSNKVTEKGKDVELRCDPISGHTALYWYRQSLGQGLEFLIYFQGNSAPDKSGLPSDRFSAERTGGSVSTLTIQRTQQEDSAVYLCASSKRTGDSYEQYFGPGTRLTVT.

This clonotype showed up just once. DNA for the CDR3: TGCAGTGCTGGCAGGGCGCCTCAGCCCCAGCATTTT. Its translation: CSAGRAPQPQHF. The chain joins TRBV20-1 to TRBJ1-5; the D gene is possibly TRBD1 (5 bases). The CDR3 extends over 12 amino acids. CDR1 and CDR2 from the germline V gene are DFQATT and SNEGSKA (reference sequence). Trimming left V 5 bases short and J 6 bases short, with 11 bases between.